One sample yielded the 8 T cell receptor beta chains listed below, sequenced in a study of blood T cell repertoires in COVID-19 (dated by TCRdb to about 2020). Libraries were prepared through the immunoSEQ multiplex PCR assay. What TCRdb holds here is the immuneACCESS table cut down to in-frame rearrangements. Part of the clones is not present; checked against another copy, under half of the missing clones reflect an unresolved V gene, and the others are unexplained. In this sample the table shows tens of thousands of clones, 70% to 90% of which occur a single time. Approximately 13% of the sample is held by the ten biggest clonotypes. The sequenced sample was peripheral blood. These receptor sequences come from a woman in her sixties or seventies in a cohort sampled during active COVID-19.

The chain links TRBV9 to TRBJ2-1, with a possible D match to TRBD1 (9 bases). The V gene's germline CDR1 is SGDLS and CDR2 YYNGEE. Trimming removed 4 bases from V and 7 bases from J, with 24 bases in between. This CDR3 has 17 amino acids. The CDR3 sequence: CASSRRPTGGGGNEQFF. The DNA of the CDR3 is TGTGCCAGCAGCCGACGCCCCACAGGGGGCGGGGGGAATGAGCAGTTCTTC.

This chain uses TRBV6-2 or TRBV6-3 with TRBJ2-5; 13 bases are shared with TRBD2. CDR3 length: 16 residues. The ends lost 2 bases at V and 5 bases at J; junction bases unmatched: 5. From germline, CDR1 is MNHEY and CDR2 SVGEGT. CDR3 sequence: CASSYGLAGAQETQYF. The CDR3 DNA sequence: TGTGCCAGCAGTTACGGACTAGCGGGAGCGCAGGAGACCCAGTACTTC.

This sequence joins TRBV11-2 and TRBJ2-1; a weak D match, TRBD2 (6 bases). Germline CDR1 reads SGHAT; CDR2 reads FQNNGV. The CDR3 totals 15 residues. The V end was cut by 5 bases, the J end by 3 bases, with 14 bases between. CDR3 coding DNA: TGTGCCAGCAGCCAACGGGACTCAGACTACAATGAGCAGTTCTTC. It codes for CASSQRDSDYNEQFF. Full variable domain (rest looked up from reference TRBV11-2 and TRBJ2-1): EAGVAQSPRYKIIEKRQSVAFWCNPISGHATLYWYQQILGQGPKLLIQFQNNGVVDDSQLPKDRFSAERLKGVDSTLKIQPAKLEDSAVYLCASSQRDSDYNEQFFGPGTRLTVL.

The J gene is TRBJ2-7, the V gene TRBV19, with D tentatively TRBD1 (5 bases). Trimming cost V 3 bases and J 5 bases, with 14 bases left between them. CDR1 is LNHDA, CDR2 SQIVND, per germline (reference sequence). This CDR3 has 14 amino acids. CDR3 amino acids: CASSMGQDRNEQYF. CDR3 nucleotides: TGTGCCAGTAGTATGGGGCAAGATAGGAACGAGCAGTACTTC.

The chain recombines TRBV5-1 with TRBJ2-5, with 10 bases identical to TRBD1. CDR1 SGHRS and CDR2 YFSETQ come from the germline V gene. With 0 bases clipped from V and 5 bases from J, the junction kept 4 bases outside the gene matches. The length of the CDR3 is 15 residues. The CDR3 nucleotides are TGCGCCAGCAGCTTGGGGGACAGGGGTGGGGAGACCCAGTACTTC. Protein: CASSLGDRGGETQYF.

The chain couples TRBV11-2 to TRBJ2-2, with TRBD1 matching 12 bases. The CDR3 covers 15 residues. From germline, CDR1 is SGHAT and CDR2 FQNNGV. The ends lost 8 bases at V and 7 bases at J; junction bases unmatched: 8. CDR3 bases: TGTGCCAGCGGACCGGGACAGGGGGCTGTCGGGGAGCTGTTTTTT. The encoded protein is CASGPGQGAVGELFF.

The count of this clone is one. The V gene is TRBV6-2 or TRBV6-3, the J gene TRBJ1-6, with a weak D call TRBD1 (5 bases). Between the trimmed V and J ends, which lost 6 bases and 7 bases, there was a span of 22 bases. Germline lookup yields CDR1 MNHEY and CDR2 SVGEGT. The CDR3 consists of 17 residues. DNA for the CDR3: TGTGCCAGCAGCCCTAGGGACTCGGCAATTACCAATTCACCCCTCCACTTT. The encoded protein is CASSPRDSAITNSPLHF.

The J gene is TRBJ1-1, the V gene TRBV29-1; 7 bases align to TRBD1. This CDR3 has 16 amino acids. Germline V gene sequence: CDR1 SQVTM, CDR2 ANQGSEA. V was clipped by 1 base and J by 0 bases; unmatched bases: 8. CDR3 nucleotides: TGCAGCGTTGAAGGGGGACAGTCGAAGCTGAACACTGAAGCTTTCTTT. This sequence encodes CSVEGGQSKLNTEAFF.